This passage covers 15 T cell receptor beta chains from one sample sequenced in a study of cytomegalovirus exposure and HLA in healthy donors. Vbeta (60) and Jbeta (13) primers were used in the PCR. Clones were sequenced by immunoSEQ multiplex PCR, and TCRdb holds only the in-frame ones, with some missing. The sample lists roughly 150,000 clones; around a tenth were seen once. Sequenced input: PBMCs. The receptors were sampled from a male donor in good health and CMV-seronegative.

In nucleotides, the CDR3 is TGTGCCAGCTCACCAGGGGGCAAATCCAATGAGCAGTTCTTC. This codes for CASSPGGKSNEQFF. The chain recombines TRBV18 with TRBJ2-1, with D perhaps matching TRBD1 (6 bases). The germline gives CDR1 KGHSH, CDR2 LQKENI. V was shortened by 2 bases and J by 6 bases, with 11 bases between the two germline ends. The CDR3 length is 14 residues.

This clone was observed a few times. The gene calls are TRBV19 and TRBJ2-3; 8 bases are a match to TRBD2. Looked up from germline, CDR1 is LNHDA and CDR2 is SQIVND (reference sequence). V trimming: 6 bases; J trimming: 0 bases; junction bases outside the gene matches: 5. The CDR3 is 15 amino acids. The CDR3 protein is CASSPTSASTDTQYF. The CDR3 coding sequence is TGTGCCAGTAGCCCGACTAGCGCCAGCACAGATACGCAGTATTTT.

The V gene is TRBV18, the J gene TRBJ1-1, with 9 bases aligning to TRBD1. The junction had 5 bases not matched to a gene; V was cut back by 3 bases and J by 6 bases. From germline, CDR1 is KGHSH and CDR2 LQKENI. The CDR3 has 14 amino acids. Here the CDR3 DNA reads TGTGCCAGCTCACCGCTGGACAGGGGCCCTGAAGCTTTCTTT. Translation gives CASSPLDRGPEAFF.

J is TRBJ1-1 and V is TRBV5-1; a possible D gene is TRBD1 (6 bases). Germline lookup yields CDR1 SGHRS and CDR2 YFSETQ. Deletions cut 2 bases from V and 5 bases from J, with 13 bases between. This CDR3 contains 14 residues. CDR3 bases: TGCGCCAGCAGCTTTGATCTGGGGGCGACTGAAGCTTTCTTT. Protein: CASSFDLGATEAFF.

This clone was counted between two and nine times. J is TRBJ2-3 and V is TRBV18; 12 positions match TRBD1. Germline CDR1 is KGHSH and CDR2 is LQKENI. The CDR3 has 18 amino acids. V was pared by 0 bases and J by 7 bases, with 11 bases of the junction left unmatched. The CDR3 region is CASSPPGVWDRGPHTQYF. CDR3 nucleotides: TGTGCCAGCTCACCACCGGGAGTATGGGACAGGGGGCCTCATACGCAGTATTTT.

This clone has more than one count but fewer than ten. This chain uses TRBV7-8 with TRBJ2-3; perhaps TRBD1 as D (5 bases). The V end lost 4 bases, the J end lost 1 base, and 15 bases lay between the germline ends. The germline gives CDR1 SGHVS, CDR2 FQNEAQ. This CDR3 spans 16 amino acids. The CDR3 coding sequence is TGTGCCAGCAGCTCGCAGGGCAGGTGGGGCACAGATACGCAGTATTTT. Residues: CASSSQGRWGTDTQYF.

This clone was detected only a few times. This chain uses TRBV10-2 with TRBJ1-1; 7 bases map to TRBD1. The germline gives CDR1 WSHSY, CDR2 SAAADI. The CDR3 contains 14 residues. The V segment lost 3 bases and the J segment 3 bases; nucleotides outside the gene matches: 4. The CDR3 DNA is TGCGCCAGCAGTGATAACAGGGGATACACTGAAGCTTTCTTT. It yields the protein CASSDNRGYTEAFF.

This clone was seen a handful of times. This CDR3 reads CASSPQRKGADTQYF. CDR3 DNA: TGTGCCAGCTCACCTCAGAGAAAAGGGGCAGATACGCAGTATTTT. V usage is TRBV18 and J usage is TRBJ2-3; weak D call: TRBD1 (5 bases). From germline, CDR1 is KGHSH and CDR2 LQKENI. This CDR3 has 15 amino acids. The V and J ends lost 3 bases and 4 bases respectively, with 14 bases between them. The complete variable domain, with remaining parts taken from reference TRBV18 and TRBJ2-3, reads NAGVMQNPRHLVRRRGQEARLRCSPMKGHSHVYWYRQLPEEGLKFMVYLQKENIIDESGMPKERFSAEFPKEGPSILRIQQVVRGDSAAYFCASSPQRKGADTQYFGPGTRLTVL.

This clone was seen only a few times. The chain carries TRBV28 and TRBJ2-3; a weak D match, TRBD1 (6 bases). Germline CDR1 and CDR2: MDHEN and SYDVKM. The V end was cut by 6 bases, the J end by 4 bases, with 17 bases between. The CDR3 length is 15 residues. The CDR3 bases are TGTGCCAGCAGGCCCCCCAACAGGGTGGCAGATACGCAGTATTTT. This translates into CASRPPNRVADTQYF.

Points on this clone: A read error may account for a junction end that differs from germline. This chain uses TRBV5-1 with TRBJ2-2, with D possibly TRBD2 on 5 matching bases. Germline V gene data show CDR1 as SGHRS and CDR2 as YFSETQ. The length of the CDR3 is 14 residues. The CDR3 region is CASSLGGNTGEPFF. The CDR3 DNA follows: TGCGCCAGCAGCTTGGGTGGGAACACCGGGGAGCCGTTTTTT.

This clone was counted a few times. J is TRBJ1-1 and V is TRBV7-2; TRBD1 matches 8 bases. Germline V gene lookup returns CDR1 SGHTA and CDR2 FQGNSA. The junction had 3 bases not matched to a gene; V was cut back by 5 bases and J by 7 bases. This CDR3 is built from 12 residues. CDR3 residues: CASSAGQGEAFF. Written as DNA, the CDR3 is TGTGCCAGCAGCGCTGGACAGGGTGAAGCTTTCTTT.

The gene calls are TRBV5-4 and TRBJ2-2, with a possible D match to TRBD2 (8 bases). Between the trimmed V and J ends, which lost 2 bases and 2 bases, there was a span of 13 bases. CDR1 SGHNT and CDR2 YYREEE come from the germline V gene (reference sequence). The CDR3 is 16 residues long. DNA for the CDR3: TGTGCCAGCAGCTTCGGGGGGGACAGAAACACCGGGGAGCTGTTTTTT. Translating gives CASSFGGDRNTGELFF.

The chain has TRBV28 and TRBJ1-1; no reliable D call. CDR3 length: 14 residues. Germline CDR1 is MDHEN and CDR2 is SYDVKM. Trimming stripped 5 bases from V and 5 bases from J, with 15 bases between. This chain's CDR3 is CASSPSREGTEAFF. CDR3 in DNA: TGTGCCAGCAGTCCTTCGAGGGAGGGAACTGAAGCTTTCTTT. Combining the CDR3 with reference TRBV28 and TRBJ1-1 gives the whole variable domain DVKVTQSSRYLVKRTGEKVFLECVQDMDHENMFWYRQDPGLGLRLIYFSYDVKMKEKGDIPEGYSVSREKKERFSLILESASTNQTSMYLCASSPSREGTEAFFGQGTRLTVV.

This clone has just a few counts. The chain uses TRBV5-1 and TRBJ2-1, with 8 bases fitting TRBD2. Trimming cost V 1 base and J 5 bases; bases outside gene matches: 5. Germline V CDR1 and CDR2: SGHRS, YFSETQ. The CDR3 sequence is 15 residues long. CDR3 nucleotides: TGCGCCAGCAGCTTGTCCGGGACTAGTCACAATGAGCAGTTCTTC. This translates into CASSLSGTSHNEQFF. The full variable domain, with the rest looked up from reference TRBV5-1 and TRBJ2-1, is KAGVTQTPRYLIKTRGQQVTLSCSPISGHRSVSWYQQTPGQGLQFLFEYFSETQRNKGNFPGRFSGRQFSNSRSEMNVSTLELGDSALYLCASSLSGTSHNEQFFGPGTRLTVL.

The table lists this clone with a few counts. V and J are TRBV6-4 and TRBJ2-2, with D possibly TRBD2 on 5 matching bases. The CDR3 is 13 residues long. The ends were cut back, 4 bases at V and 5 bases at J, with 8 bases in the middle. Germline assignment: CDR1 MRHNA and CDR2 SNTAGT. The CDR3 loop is CASSVERTGELFF. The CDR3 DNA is TGTGCCAGCAGTGTTGAGCGGACCGGGGAGCTGTTTTTT.